Below are 3 T cell receptor beta chains sequenced from a single sample in a study of blood T cell repertoires in COVID-19. Libraries were prepared by immunoSEQ multiplex PCR; TCRdb keeps only in-frame clonotypes and omits some of them. Here the sample spans under 100,000 clones, around 90% being singletons. Sequencing used peripheral blood. Receptor source: a man in his fifties with active COVID-19.

This clone was seen a few times. The genes are TRBV5-1 and TRBJ1-4; 10 positions match TRBD1. The J segment lost 7 bases and the V segment lost 1 base, leaving 10 bases of the junction unmatched. CDR3 length: 17 residues. Germline loops: CDR1 SGHRS, CDR2 YFSETQ. CDR3 coding DNA: TGCGCCAGCAGCTTGCCCGGACAGGGGGTAAGAAGTGAAAAACTGTTTTTT. It codes for CASSLPGQGVRSEKLFF.

This clone was counted a single time. The V and J genes are TRBV2 and TRBJ2-1, with 11 bases that match TRBD2. Germline loops: CDR1 SNHLY, CDR2 FYNNEI. The CDR3 has 15 amino acids. The junction had 5 bases not matched to a gene; V was cut back by 4 bases and J by 6 bases. The CDR3 protein is CASSGLAGGSNEQFF. Written as DNA, the CDR3 is TGTGCCAGCAGTGGCCTAGCGGGAGGTTCCAATGAGCAGTTCTTC.

The V and J genes are TRBV5-4 and TRBJ2-3, with 13 bases lining up with TRBD2. Germline values: CDR1 SGHNT, CDR2 YYREEE (reference sequence). With 4 bases clipped from V and 2 bases from J, the junction kept 7 bases outside the gene matches. This CDR3 contains 17 residues. CDR3 DNA: TGTGCCAGCAGCCAGAAAACTAGCGGGGGGGCCACAGATACGCAGTATTTT. Translating gives CASSQKTSGGATDTQYF. The full variable domain, completed using reference TRBV5-4 and TRBJ2-3, is ETGVTQSPTHLIKTRGQQVTLRCSSQSGHNTVSWYQQALGQGPQFIFQYYREEENGRGNFPPRFSGLQFPNYSSELNVNALELDDSALYLCASSQKTSGGATDTQYFGPGTRLTVL.